This entry concerns a single T cell receptor (beta chain). This clonotype was counted only a few times. Its antigen is currently not known. Base qualities are not recorded, but no much larger clone differs from it by a single base. In the ophthalmopathy patients, disease was moderately to severely active, with a Clinical Activity Score of 3 or more, a NOSPECS grade of 4 or more, and a duration of less than 3 months. Any patient with an uncontrolled infection, another autoimmune disease, pregnancy or lactation was excluded. Clinical symptoms, serum thyroxine and TRAb, thyroid ultrasound, and orbital computed tomography formed the basis for the diagnoses. Ficoll-Paque density gradient centrifugation was used to isolate PBMCs from 8.5 to 10 ml of fresh peripheral blood. Total RNA was extracted using Trizol reagent, and RNA quality was assessed on an Agilent 2100 Bioanalyzer. This sample is drawn from a study of T cells in Graves' hyperthyroidism and ophthalmopathy (dated by TCRdb to between 2018 and 2020). About the full investigation: Peripheral blood samples were taken at the time of initial diagnosis, prior to any treatment. To identify TCR V-J signatures that set the groups apart, the researchers used a discovery cohort of 90 to 100 patients, made up of approximately 43 with Graves' ophthalmopathy and some 60 with stable Graves' hyperthyroidism. Whether ophthalmopathy could be predicted prospectively was tested in an independent validation cohort made up of roughly 19 hyperthyroidism patients plus 17 patients who later progressed to ophthalmopathy. The roughly 90 discovery patients were divided at random into training and test sets in a 7:3 ratio. In addition, the study compared T-cell repertoires in thyroid tissue and in blood from six Graves' hyperthyroidism patients. After blood sampling, hyperthyroidism patients were treated with methimazole at a starting dose of 30 mg daily, and ophthalmopathy patients were treated with high-dose intravenous methylprednisolone. TCR Vbeta CDR3 sequencing of around 130 peripheral blood samples (under 45 ophthalmopathy, 75 or so hyperthyroidism and approximately 17 progressor patients) is reported in the paper. What the research found in general, with its limitations: In validation, the model predicted progression to ophthalmopathy with 65% to 71% sensitivity and 72% to 85% specificity, a median of roughly seven months before onset. Most expanded thyroid clonotypes (frequency above 0.001) were also detected in blood, suggesting blood repertoires may reflect thyroid immune responses. No statistical method was used to fix the sample size in advance, and group allocation was not hidden from the investigators. A model built on a 13 V-J signature distinguished ophthalmopathy from stable hyperthyroidism, reaching 87.88% sensitivity and around 82% specificity in cross-validation and 80%/75% in testing.

Amplification of TCR beta CDR3 regions was carried out from RNA transcripts. A first-round RT-PCR of the TCR CDR3 used the HTBI primer set with the Qiagen OneStep RT-PCR kit. Libraries were constructed in a second round of multiplex PCR, after which size selection and purification were performed. Paired-end sequencing of the libraries was performed with 100 bp reads on an Illumina HiSeq2000. The paper's data handling went like this. SOAPnuke was used to process the raw data, throwing out any read that contained adapters or uncalled bases, had a mean Phred below 15, or lacked an exact constant-primer or identifier match. COPE v1.2.5 was used to merge high-quality paired reads, and clonotypes were defined as unique nucleotide sequences. Clonotypes were aligned to IMGT TRBV, TRBD and TRBJ reference segments using MiTCR v1.1. The analysis included only V-J combinations with a frequency above 0.0001, which together covered more than 99% of the repertoires. The TCS score was defined as F50 (clonal expansion) divided by E x V (chaos), with BLOSUM62-based TCRdist calculated between CDR3 peptides within each V-J. Welch's t-statistics and random forest reduced 450 to 600 V-J features to roughly 13, which were used in a naive Bayes classifier (R e1071). Thyroid-blood repertoire similarity was quantified with the Morisita-Horn index. The public reads were run again by TCRdb, first through fastp at Q25 and then through MiXCR, and only productive beta chains were kept. Rows are unified per CDR3 protein, each entry keeping the most common DNA and genes. TCRdb's processing, not the authors', yielded these V and J calls. A total of hundreds of thousands of distinct CDR3 sequences appear in this sample, around 15% of them only once. The ten largest clones add up to roughly 4.3% of the sample.

The CDR3 numbers 15 residues from cysteine through phenylalanine. The sequence is cut down to CDR3 DNA, 45 bases in frame from base 1. Trimmed from V: 3 bases; trimmed from J: 0 bases; junction bases lacking a gene match: 4. The germline V gene sets CDR1 to MGHRA and CDR2 to YSYEKL. The source of this sequence is a middle-aged woman with Graves' ophthalmopathy. Recombination joined TRBV4-1 with TRBJ1-1, with 7 middle bases fitting TRBD1. The sequenced material came from blood. The CDR3 has the sequence CASSHSQGVNTEAFF. The DNA is as follows: TGCGCCAGCAGCCATTCCCAGGGGGTGAACACTGAAGCTTTCTTT.